This is a list of T cell receptor beta chains from one sample in a study of technical replicates of blood from a few donors. Here immunoSEQ multiplex PCR was the method, and the copy in TCRdb shows in-frame clones only, minus some. The repertoire includes about 83,000 clones, under 95% of them detected once, and around 0.27% sits in the top ten. Material: T cells isolated from PBMCs. The receptor source for this set is a human donor in good health. CDR3s include the opening cysteine and the closing phenylalanine or tryptophan. D genes are given only for firm matches. Clone size is given for some rows only: seen once, a few or many times, or a class if the clone is expanded.

d_call j_call clone_size v_call cdr3_aa cdr3_nt
TRBD2 TRBJ2-3 . TRBV5-6 CASSWRLTSGRATDTQYF TGTGCCAGCAGCTGGAGACTAACTAGCGGGAGGGCCACAGATACGCAGTATTTT
TRBD1 TRBJ1-2 . TRBV28 CASSPSTGVYGYTF TGTGCCAGCAGCCCTTCTACAGGGGTCTATGGCTACACCTTC
. TRBJ1-4 . TRBV9 CASSVRGEKLFF TGTGCCAGCAGCGTACGAGGGGAAAAACTGTTTTTT
TRBD1 TRBJ2-7 . TRBV25-1 CASTQKGGTGTPEQYF TGTGCCAGCACTCAAAAAGGAGGGACAGGGACCCCCGAGCAGTACTTC
. TRBJ1-1 . TRBV5-1 CASSLGGGVEAFF TGCGCCAGCAGCTTGGGTGGGGGCGTCGAAGCTTTCTTT
. TRBJ1-4 . TRBV5-1 CASSKTATNEKLFF TGCGCCAGCAGCAAGACAGCGACTAATGAAAAACTGTTTTTT
TRBD1 TRBJ1-2 . TRBV28 CASSPGQVPGGYTF TGTGCCAGCAGCCCAGGACAGGTCCCGGGGGGCTACACCTTC
. TRBJ2-3 . TRBV27 CASFSGLNTQYF TGTGCCAGCTTTAGTGGACTTAATACGCAGTATTTT
. TRBJ2-1 . TRBV5-4 CASSSPQSGRYNEQFF TGTGCCAGCAGTTCCCCACAAAGCGGGCGGTACAATGAGCAGTTCTTC
. TRBJ2-6 . TRBV5-1 CASSLAGGANVLTF TGCGCCAGCAGCTTGGCCGGTGGGGCCAACGTCCTGACTTTC
TRBD2 TRBJ2-5 . TRBV7-8 CASSLGTSGSRGQETQYF TGTGCCAGCAGCTTAGGGACTAGCGGGAGTAGGGGCCAAGAGACCCAGTACTTC
TRBD1 TRBJ1-4 . TRBV4-1 CASSHRRGLQSRNEKLFF TGCGCCAGCAGCCACCGCAGGGGGCTACAGTCTCGGAACGAAAAACTGTTTTTT
. TRBJ1-1 . TRBV4-1 CASRSRVPPGGMNTEAFF TGCGCCAGCAGGTCAAGAGTGCCCCCGGGGGGGATGAACACTGAAGCTTTCTTT
. TRBJ2-5 few TRBV5-6 CASSTGWRVEGETQYF TGTGCCAGCAGCACCGGTTGGAGGGTGGAGGGAGAGACCCAGTACTTC
. TRBJ2-2 . TRBV20-1 CSAGTGELFF TGCAGTGCCGGCACCGGGGAGCTGTTTTTT
. TRBJ2-7 . TRBV7-9 CASSLRDTYEQYF TGTGCCAGCAGCTTAAGGGACACCTACGAGCAGTACTTC
TRBD1 TRBJ2-7 . TRBV2 CASSNMPGQGSEQYF TGTGCCAGCAGTAATATGCCGGGACAGGGGAGTGAGCAGTACTTC